This paragraph reports one TCR beta chain. The data were obtained in a study of blood T cell repertoires in COVID-19. Repertoires were generated with immunoSEQ multiplex PCR, while TCRdb's copy carries only in-frame clones and drops some. The sample contains about 270,000 clones, around 81% of which appear only once. Germline-derived CDR1 and CDR2 are SGHTS and YDEGEE. The CDR3 runs to 11 residues. Trimming removed 4 bases from V and 12 bases from J, with 10 bases in between. J is TRBJ1-4 and V is TRBV5-8; no definite D call. The sequence was collected from a woman aged 55-70 years with active or convalescent COVID-19. The sample comprised peripheral blood. CDR3 sequence reads: CASSRQTQLFF. Written as DNA, the CDR3 is TGTGCCAGCAGCCGCCAGACACAACTGTTTTTT.